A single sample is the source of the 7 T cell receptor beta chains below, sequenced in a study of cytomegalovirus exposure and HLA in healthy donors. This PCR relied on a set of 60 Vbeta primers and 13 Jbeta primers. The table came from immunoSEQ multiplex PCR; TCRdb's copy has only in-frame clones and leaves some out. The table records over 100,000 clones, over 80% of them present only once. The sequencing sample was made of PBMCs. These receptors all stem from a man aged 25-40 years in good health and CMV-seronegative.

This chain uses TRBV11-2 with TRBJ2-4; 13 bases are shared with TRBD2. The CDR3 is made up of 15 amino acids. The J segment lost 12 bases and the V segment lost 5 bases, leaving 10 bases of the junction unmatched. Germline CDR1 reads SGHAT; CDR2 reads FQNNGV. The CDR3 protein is CASSRTSGGFYSQYF. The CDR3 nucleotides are TGTGCCAGCAGCCGGACTAGCGGGGGTTTCTACAGTCAGTACTTC.

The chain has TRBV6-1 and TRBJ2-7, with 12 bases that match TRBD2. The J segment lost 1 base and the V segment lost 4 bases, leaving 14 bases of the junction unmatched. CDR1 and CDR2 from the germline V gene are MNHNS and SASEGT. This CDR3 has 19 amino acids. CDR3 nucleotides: TGTGCCAGCAGTGCCCGCACGGGACTAGCGGGCGGCAGGTCCTACGAGCAGTACTTC. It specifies CASSARTGLAGGRSYEQYF.

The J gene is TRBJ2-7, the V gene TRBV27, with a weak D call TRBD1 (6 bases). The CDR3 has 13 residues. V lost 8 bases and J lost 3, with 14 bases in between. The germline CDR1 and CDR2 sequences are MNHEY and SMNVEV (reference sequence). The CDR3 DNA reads TGTGCCAGCGGCGGCAGGGGTGTCTACGAGCAGTACTTC. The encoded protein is CASGGRGVYEQYF.

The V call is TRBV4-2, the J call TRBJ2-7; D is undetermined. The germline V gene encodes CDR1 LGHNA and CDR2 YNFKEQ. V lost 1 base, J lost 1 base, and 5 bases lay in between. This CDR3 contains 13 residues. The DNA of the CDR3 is TGTGCCAGCAGCCAAGTCGGGTCCTACGAGCAGTACTTC. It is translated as CASSQVGSYEQYF.

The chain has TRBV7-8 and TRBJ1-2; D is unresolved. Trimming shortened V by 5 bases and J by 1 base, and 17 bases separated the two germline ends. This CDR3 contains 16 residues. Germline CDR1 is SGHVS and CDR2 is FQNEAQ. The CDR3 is CASSPYQVFNNYGYTF. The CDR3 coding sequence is TGTGCCAGCAGCCCGTACCAGGTGTTCAATAACTATGGCTACACCTTC.

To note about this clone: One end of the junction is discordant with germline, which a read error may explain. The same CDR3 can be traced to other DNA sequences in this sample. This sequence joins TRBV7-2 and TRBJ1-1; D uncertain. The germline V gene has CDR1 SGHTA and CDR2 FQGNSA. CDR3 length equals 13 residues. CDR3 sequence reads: CASRKSQNSKAFF. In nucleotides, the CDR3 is TGCGCCAGCAGGAAATCACAAAACAGTAAAGCTTTCTTT.

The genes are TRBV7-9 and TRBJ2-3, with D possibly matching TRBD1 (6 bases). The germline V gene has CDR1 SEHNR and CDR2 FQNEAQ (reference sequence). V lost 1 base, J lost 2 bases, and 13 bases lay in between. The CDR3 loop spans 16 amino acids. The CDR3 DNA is TGTGCCAGCAGCTTAGTGCTGGCAGGGGACACAGATACGCAGTATTTT. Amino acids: CASSLVLAGDTDTQYF.